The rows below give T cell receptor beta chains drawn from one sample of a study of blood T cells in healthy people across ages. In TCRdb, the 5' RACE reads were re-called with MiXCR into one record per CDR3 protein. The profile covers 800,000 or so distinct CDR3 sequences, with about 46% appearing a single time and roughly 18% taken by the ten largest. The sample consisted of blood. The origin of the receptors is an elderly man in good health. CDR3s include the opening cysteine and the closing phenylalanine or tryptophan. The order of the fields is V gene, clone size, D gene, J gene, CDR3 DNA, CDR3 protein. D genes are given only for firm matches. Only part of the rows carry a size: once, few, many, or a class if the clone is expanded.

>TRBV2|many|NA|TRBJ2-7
TGTGCCACTAGGGAAAGGAGCTCCTACGAGCAGTACTTC
CATRERSSYEQYF
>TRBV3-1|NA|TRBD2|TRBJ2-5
TGTGCCAGCAGCCAACCGGGACTAGCGGGAGAGAAGTACTTC
CASSQPGLAGEKYF
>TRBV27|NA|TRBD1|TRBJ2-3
TGTGCCAGCAGTCCACGACAGGGGTGGACTATTAGCACAGATACGCAGTATTTT
CASSPRQGWTISTDTQYF
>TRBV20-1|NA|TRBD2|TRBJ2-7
TGCAGTGCTCCCCGGCCAGCGGGACTTTACAATGAGCAGTACTTC
CSAPRPAGLYNEQYF
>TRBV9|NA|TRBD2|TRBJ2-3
TGTGCCAGCAGCGGCCGGACTAGCGGGAGAAGGGGAACAGATACGCAGTATTTT
CASSGRTSGRRGTDTQYF
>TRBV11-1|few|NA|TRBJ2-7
TGTGCCAGCAGCTTAGACGGGTCCGAGCAGTACTTC
CASSLDGSEQYF
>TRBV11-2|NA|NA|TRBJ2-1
TGTGCCAGCAGCTTTCCCCGCGGAGGGGGGCTTCCTCCCAGCTCCTACAATGAGCAGTTCTTC
CASSFPRGGGLPPSSYNEQFF
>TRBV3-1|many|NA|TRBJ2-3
TGTGCCAGCAGCCAAGCCCCGGACCGTACGCAGTATTTT
CASSQAPDRTQYF
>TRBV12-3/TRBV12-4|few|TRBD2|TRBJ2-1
TGTGCCAGCAGCCCTCGGTTGTTGACTAGCAAGTTCTTC
CASSPRLLTSKFF
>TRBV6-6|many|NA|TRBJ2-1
TGTGCCAGCAGACGGGACACGAGCTCCTACAATGAGCAGTTCTTC
CASRRDTSSYNEQFF
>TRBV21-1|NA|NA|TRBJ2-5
TGTGCCAGCAGCAATAGGTGCGAGGGCCAAGAGACCCAGTACTTC
CASSNRCEGQETQYF
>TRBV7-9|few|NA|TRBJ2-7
TGTGCCAGCAGCCAGGGGAGCAGCGGTTACGAGCAGTACTTC
CASSQGSSGYEQYF
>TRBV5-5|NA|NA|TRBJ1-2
TGTGCCAGCAGCCCAGGAATGGGGTTGGATGGCTACACCTTC
CASSPGMGLDGYTF
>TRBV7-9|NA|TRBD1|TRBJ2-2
TGTGCCAGCAAGGGGACAGCCAACACCGGGGAGCTGTTTTTT
CASKGTANTGELFF
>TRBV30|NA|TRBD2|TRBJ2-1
TGTGCCTCTGCCGGGACTAGCGGTCACAATGAGCAGTTCTTC
CASAGTSGHNEQFF
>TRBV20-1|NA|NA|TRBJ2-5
TGCAGTGGGAGTAGGGGGGGTGAGCAGTACTTC
CSGSRGGEQYF
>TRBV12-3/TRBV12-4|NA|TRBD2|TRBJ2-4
TGTGCCAGCAGTCCCCGAGTAGCGGGGAAAAACATTCAGTACTTC
CASSPRVAGKNIQYF
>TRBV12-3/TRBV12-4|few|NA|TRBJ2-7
TGTGCCAGCAGTTTACAACCGGGACGCGAGCAGTACTTC
CASSLQPGREQYF
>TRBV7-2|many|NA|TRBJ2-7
TGTGCCAGCAGCTTAGGCGTGGTTAGGAAGCAGTACTTC
CASSLGVVRKQYF
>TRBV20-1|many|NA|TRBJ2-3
TGCAGTGCTACCACAGATACGCAGTATTTT
CSATTDTQYF
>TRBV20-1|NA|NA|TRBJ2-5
TGCAGTGCTAGAGATCCGGGGCGAGAGACCCAGTACTTC
CSARDPGRETQYF
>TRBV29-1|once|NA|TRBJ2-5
TGCAGCGTTGCGAGTGGGTTGGAGACCCAGTACTTC
CSVASGLETQYF